The 9 T cell receptor beta chains presented below share a single source sample, sequenced in a study of technical replicates of blood from several donors. This table comes from immunoSEQ multiplex PCR, and its TCRdb copy is limited to in-frame clones, with some not included. The table shows about 64,000 clones, with roughly 90% occurring only once. Sequences were obtained from PBMCs. The receptors here all came from a human donor in good health. Some clones in this sample may be carry-over from other donors' samples.

This clone has more than one count but fewer than ten. The CDR3 bases are TGTGCCAGTAGTTCCCGGACAGGGTGGAGTCAGCCCCAGCATTTT. Translating gives CASSSRTGWSQPQHF. This rearrangement joins TRBV19 to TRBJ1-5; 8 bases are a match to TRBD1. V shed 5 bases and J 6 bases; nucleotides not matched to a gene: 9. CDR3 length: 15 residues. Looked up from germline, CDR1 is LNHDA and CDR2 is SQIVND (reference sequence).

This clone showed up just a few times. This sequence joins TRBV18 and TRBJ1-1, with D maybe TRBD1 (6 bases). The CDR3 is made up of 13 amino acids. The V gene lost 4 bases and the J gene lost 1 base, with 7 bases spanning the gap. Germline assignment: CDR1 KGHSH and CDR2 LQKENI. CDR3 in DNA: TGTGCCAGCTCACAGGGGGAGAACACTGAAGCTTTCTTT. This translates into CASSQGENTEAFF.

The chain links TRBV4-3 to TRBJ2-7, with 8 bases identical to TRBD1. The CDR3 contains 15 residues. Per the germline V gene, CDR1 is LGHNA and CDR2 is YSLEER. V lost 3 bases, J lost 3 bases, and 7 bases stayed unmatched. CDR3 DNA: TGCGCCAGCAGCCAGCCTGGACAGGGTATCTACGAGCAGTACTTC. It codes for CASSQPGQGIYEQYF.

This rearrangement joins TRBV30 to TRBJ2-7, with D possibly being TRBD2 (6 bases). The V end lost 2 bases, the J end lost 0 bases, and 11 bases lay between the germline ends. The CDR3 runs to 14 residues. Germline values: CDR1 GTSNPN, CDR2 SVGIG (reference sequence). CDR3 residues: CAWSLVGGSYEQYF. CDR3 in DNA: TGTGCCTGGAGTTTGGTGGGAGGCTCCTACGAGCAGTACTTC.

This chain links TRBV7-9 with TRBJ1-6; no firm D call. This CDR3 contains 12 residues. V lost 4 bases and J 6 bases, leaving 4 bases between the germline ends. Germline CDR1 reads SEHNR; CDR2 reads FQNEAQ (reference sequence). The CDR3 loop reads CASSSVNSPLHF. The CDR3 DNA sequence: TGTGCCAGCAGCTCCGTTAATTCACCCCTCCACTTT.

This clone has only one observation. J is TRBJ2-5 and V is TRBV6-5; 11 bases are a match to TRBD2. CDR1 and CDR2 (germline): MNHEY, SVGAGI. CDR3 size: 15 residues. V lost 2 bases to trimming and J lost 4 bases; unmatched junction nucleotides: 3. The chain's CDR3 is CASSYGTSGTETQYF. The CDR3 nucleotides read TGTGCCAGCAGTTACGGGACTAGCGGAACAGAGACCCAGTACTTC.

This chain joins TRBV2 and TRBJ2-2; possible D gene TRBD1, 7 bases. Between the trimmed V and J ends, which lost 6 bases and 2 bases, there was a span of 10 bases. The CDR3 totals 14 residues. Germline-derived CDR1 and CDR2 are SNHLY and FYNNEI. The CDR3 sequence is CASRRDSNTGELFF. For the CDR3, the DNA is TGTGCCAGCAGGCGGGACAGTAACACCGGGGAGCTGTTTTTT.

V usage is TRBV7-8 and J usage is TRBJ2-7; a weak D match, TRBD2 (7 bases). Trimming removed 2 bases at V and 4 bases at J, with 15 bases between. This CDR3 comprises 15 residues. Germline loops: CDR1 SGHVS, CDR2 FQNEAQ. The CDR3 DNA sequence: TGTGCCAGCAGCTTACTTAGGGGGGGGATATACGAGCAGTACTTC. This codes for CASSLLRGGIYEQYF.

This clone was counted ten times or more. This chain's CDR3 is CASSRGAGGIMNTEAFF. CDR3 DNA sequence: TGTGCCAGCAGCCGGGGCGCAGGGGGGATAATGAACACTGAAGCTTTCTTT. V usage is TRBV7-6 and J usage is TRBJ1-1, with TRBD1 identical over 7 bases. Trimming took 5 bases from V and 0 from J; bases not matched to a gene: 12. This CDR3 is built from 17 residues. Per germline, CDR1 SGHVS and CDR2 FNYEAQ.